Reported below is one T cell receptor (beta chain). Its matching antigen is unknown. The data stem from a study of T-cell memory formation after mild COVID-19. Across the whole study: Largely, the TCR clusters proved donor specific.

cDNA libraries for TCR alpha and TCR beta, carrying sample barcodes and UMIs, came from 5'RACE with constant-segment primers. MiXCR, run by TCRdb on the 5' RACE reads, gives a single entry per CDR3 protein. The data hold about 400,000 distinct CDR3 sequences, with around 14% observed a single time. Per the germline V gene, CDR1 is SQVTM and CDR2 is ANQGSEA. With 6 bases clipped from V and 4 bases from J, the junction kept 8 bases outside the gene matches. There are 13 residues in the CDR3. Study-level findings and limits: Among clones contracting day 15 to 85, CD4/CD8 was balanced, whereas later expanders leaned CD4+. CD4+ contracting clones were found mainly in CM and EM, and CD8+ ones in EMRA.

The receptor was isolated from a man younger than 35 who had mild COVID-19 (a few samples of this study predate the infection). Cell type and time point are not known. The V and J genes are TRBV29-1 and TRBJ1-2, with 7 bases matching TRBD1. Sequenced sample: PBMCs or a T cell subset sorted from them (not recorded which). The CDR3 region is CSVEGAGIYGYTF. CDR3 in DNA: TGCAGCGTCGAGGGGGCAGGGATCTATGGCTACACCTTC.